The 5 T cell receptor beta chains below were found in one sample sequenced in a study of blood T cells in healthy people across ages. The second PCR ran roughly 7 to 11 cycles with a sample-barcoded 5' primer and J-beta primers. MiXCR, applied by TCRdb to the 5' RACE reads, yields one record per CDR3 protein. The sample lists hundreds of thousands of distinct CDR3 sequences, approximately 30% occurring once. Sequences were obtained from blood. Every receptor here comes from an elderly woman in good health.

This clonotype was seen repeatedly, ten times or more. The chain uses TRBV5-1 and TRBJ2-7, with 10 positions matching TRBD1. The germline V gene encodes CDR1 SGHRS and CDR2 YFSETQ. V lost 5 bases, J lost 4 bases, and 3 bases stayed unmatched. The CDR3 spans 13 residues. The CDR3 region has the DNA TGCGCCAGCAGGTGGACAGGGGGGTACGAGCAGTACTTC. As protein: CASRWTGGYEQYF.

With respect to this clonotype: A much larger clonotype is one base distant, so this may be a read error. For the CDR3, the DNA is TGTGCCAGCAGCTTAGACAGGGTTACTGAAGCTTGCTTT. Its protein product is CASSLDRVTEACF. V and J are TRBV7-2 and TRBJ1-1; D is possibly TRBD1 (6 bases). The CDR3 extends over 13 amino acids. Germline CDR1 and CDR2: SGHTA and FQGNSA.

This clonotype was seen a handful of times. The chain has TRBV11-2 and TRBJ1-2; TRBD1 is a possible D gene (6 bases). Germline V CDR1 and CDR2: SGHAT, FQNNGV. This CDR3 comprises 17 residues. Trimming removed 3 bases at V and 1 base at J, with 18 bases between. Here the CDR3 reads CASSLGGQPDFNYGYTF. The CDR3 coding sequence is TGTGCCAGCAGCTTGGGCGGACAGCCGGACTTTAACTATGGCTACACCTTC.

This chain connects TRBV4-2 to TRBJ2-1; no reliable D call. The J call may be mistaken, given a closer DNA end match to TRBJ2-7. Germline assignment: CDR1 LGHNA and CDR2 YNFKEQ. The CDR3 loop spans 15 amino acids. The CDR3 region is CASSQEMSSYNEQYF. CDR3 nucleotides: TGTGCCAGCAGCCAAGAGATGAGCTCCTACAATGAGCAGTACTTC.

In its sample, this clonotype was seen a few times. A much more abundant neighbour one base away suggests this may be a read error. This chain links TRBV7-2 with TRBJ2-3, with 7 bases identical to TRBD2. V shed 2 bases and J 14 bases; nucleotides not matched to a gene: 7. The CDR3 has 12 residues. The germline V gene encodes CDR1 SGHTA and CDR2 FQGNSA. The CDR3 coding sequence is TGTGCCAGCAGCTTATCACGAGCGGGGAGGTATTTT. Amino acid sequence: CASSLSRAGRYF.